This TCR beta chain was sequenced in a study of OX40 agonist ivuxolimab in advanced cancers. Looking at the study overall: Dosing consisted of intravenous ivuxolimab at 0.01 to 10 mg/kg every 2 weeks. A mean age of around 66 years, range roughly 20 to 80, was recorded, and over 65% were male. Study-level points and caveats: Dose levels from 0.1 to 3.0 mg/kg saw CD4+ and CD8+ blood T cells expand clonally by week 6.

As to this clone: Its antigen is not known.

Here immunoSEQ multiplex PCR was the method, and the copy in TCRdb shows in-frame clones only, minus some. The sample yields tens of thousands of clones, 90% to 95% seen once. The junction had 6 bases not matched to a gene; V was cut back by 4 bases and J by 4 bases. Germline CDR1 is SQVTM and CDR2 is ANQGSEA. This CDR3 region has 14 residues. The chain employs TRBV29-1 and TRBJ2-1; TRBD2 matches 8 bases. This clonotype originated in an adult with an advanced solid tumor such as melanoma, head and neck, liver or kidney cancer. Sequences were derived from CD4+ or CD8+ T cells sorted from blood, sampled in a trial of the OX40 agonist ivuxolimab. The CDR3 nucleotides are TGCAGCGTTGGAAGGGCGGGGGGATACAATGAGCAGTTCTTC. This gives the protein CSVGRAGGYNEQFF.